The present T cell receptor (beta chain) was sequenced within a study of CXCR3-negative and CXCR3-positive naive CD8 T cells. Study-level background: Each library held about 1.5 +/- 0.3 million TRB reads, approximately 130 million in total. Findings and caveats of the study: Hydrophobicity was higher for TRB CDR3s found in CXCR3-positive naive cells than in CXCR3-negative naive cells.

UMI labels and 5' RACE were used to prepare the TRB cDNA libraries. TCRdb reanalyzed the 5' RACE reads and collapses them to one entry per CDR3 protein, without DNA. The listing contains around 88,000 distinct CDR3 sequences. The length of the CDR3 is 16 residues. Germline values: CDR1 MDHEN, CDR2 SYDVKM. With respect to this clonotype: The antigen is not known.

This chain connects TRBV28 to TRBJ2-1; TCRdb reports TRBD2, a call that lacks DNA to check it against. This receptor was taken from a human donor in good health. Some clones in this sample may be carry-over from other donors' samples. Source material: naive CXCR3+ CD8+ T cells from blood. Subset in this sample: CD45RO-CCR7+CD27+CD95- naive CD8+ T cells expressing CXCR3 (TNR3+). The CDR3: CASSLILAGGYNEQFF.